Listed below are T cell receptor beta chains from one sample, sequenced in a study of T cells in Graves' hyperthyroidism and ophthalmopathy. TCRdb recomputed calls from the multiplex PCR reads with MiXCR, one row per CDR3 protein. The sample shows some 760,000 distinct CDR3 sequences, about 15% of them seen only once. Sequenced material: blood. These receptors originate from a woman in her late teens or twenties with Graves' hyperthyroidism. Each CDR3 is given with its conserved first and last residue. D genes are given only for firm matches. The size of a clone is reported for some rows only, either as once, few or many, or as a class for expanded clones.

clone_size,d_call,v_call,j_call,cdr3_aa,cdr3_nt
many,-,TRBV6-2/TRBV6-3,TRBJ2-7,CASSYSGIYEQYF,TGTGCCAGCAGTTATTCCGGGATCTACGAGCAGTACTTC
many,TRBD2,TRBV6-1,TRBJ2-7,CASSGAGTSGSRRYF,TGTGCCAGCAGTGGAGCCGGGACTAGCGGTTCCCGGCGGTACTTC
many,TRBD1,TRBV24-1,TRBJ1-4,CATGGTENEKLFF,TGTGCCACCGGAGGGACAGAGAATGAAAAACTGTTTTTT
many,-,TRBV3-1,TRBJ2-5,CASSQRDSGGETQYF,TGTGCCAGCAGCCAAAGGGACAGCGGGGGAGAGACCCAGTACTTC
few,TRBD2,TRBV5-4,TRBJ2-2,CASSSGSSGRAPGELFF,TGTGCCAGCAGCTCGGGGTCCAGCGGGAGGGCCCCCGGGGAGCTGTTTTTT
-,-,TRBV27,TRBJ2-1,CASSRALGTDSYNEQFF,TGTGCCAGCAGCCGTGCGCTGGGGACTGACTCCTACAATGAGCAGTTCTTC
-,-,TRBV4-1,TRBJ1-1,CASSQSPRVATEAFF,TGCGCCAGCAGCCAAAGCCCTCGGGTTGCCACTGAAGCTTTCTTT
few,-,TRBV7-3,TRBJ2-1,CASSPFGTLSNEQFF,TGTGCCAGCAGCCCTTTCGGGACGTTGAGTAATGAGCAGTTCTTC
many,TRBD1,TRBV12-3/TRBV12-4,TRBJ1-5,CASSTRQGLQPQHF,TGTGCCAGCAGTACCCGACAGGGATTGCAGCCCCAGCATTTT
-,-,TRBV7-9,TRBJ1-2,CASSSRPQGFYGYTF,TGTGCCAGCAGCTCTCGACCTCAGGGCTTCTATGGCTACACCTTC
-,-,TRBV18,TRBJ2-1,CASSPPGSSSYNEQFF,TGTGCCAGCTCACCTCCAGGGTCAAGCTCCTACAATGAGCAGTTCTTC
-,TRBD2,TRBV7-9,TRBJ2-7,CASSLGLAGGPAVYEQYF,TGTGCCAGCAGCTTGGGACTAGCGGGAGGGCCTGCGGTCTACGAGCAGTACTTC
few,-,TRBV6-2/TRBV6-3,TRBJ1-1,CASSYSLRGNTEAFF,TGTGCCAGCAGTTACAGTCTGAGGGGGAACACTGAAGCTTTCTTT
-,-,TRBV5-1,TRBJ2-1,CASSFGGTAVSYNEQFF,TGCGCCAGCAGCTTTGGGGGGACAGCGGTCTCCTACAATGAGCAGTTCTTC
many,-,TRBV29-1,TRBJ1-3,CSVPDGSGNTIYF,TGCAGCGTCCCGGACGGCTCTGGAAACACCATATATTTT
many,TRBD1,TRBV28,TRBJ2-5,CASSSRWTGEEGLETQYF,TGTGCCAGCAGTTCTCGGTGGACAGGGGAGGAGGGTCTGGAGACCCAGTACTTC
few,-,TRBV20-1,TRBJ2-1,CSARDRRTPSYNEQFF,TGCAGTGCTAGAGATAGAAGGACGCCCTCCTACAATGAGCAGTTCTTC
few,-,TRBV29-1,TRBJ2-1,CSVEMAAGNEQFF,TGCAGCGTTGAAATGGCCGCAGGCAATGAGCAGTTCTTC
few,-,TRBV29-1,TRBJ2-3,CSVAMRGPDTQYF,TGCAGCGTTGCGATGAGGGGTCCAGATACGCAGTATTTT
-,TRBD1,TRBV24-1,TRBJ2-2,CATSDRTGYTGELFF,TGTGCCACCAGTGACAGGACAGGGTACACCGGGGAGCTGTTTTTT
many,TRBD1,TRBV11-2,TRBJ1-5,CASSLDRVGQPQHF,TGTGCCAGCAGCTTGGACAGGGTCGGGCAGCCCCAGCATTTT
few,-,TRBV19,TRBJ1-1,CASTSKGLLENTEAFF,TGTGCCAGTACCTCAAAAGGTCTGCTTGAGAACACTGAAGCTTTCTTT
-,-,TRBV7-9,TRBJ2-3,CASFVLFDSTDTQYF,TGTGCCAGCTTTGTACTGTTCGATAGCACAGATACGCAGTATTTT
many,-,TRBV29-1,TRBJ1-1,CSVEEPSSAFF,TGCAGCGTTGAAGAACCGAGTTCTGCTTTCTTT
-,-,TRBV20-1,TRBJ2-5,CSARAPSWGLETQYF,TGCAGTGCTAGAGCTCCTTCGTGGGGGCTGGAGACCCAGTACTTC
-,TRBD1,TRBV5-1,TRBJ1-4,CASSSSDRGHEKLFF,TGCGCCAGCAGCTCTTCGGACAGGGGGCATGAAAAACTGTTTTTT
many,-,TRBV12-3/TRBV12-4,TRBJ1-2,CASSLWTAYGYTF,TGTGCCAGCAGTTTGTGGACGGCCTATGGCTACACCTTC
many,-,TRBV20-1,TRBJ1-5,CSATSIGGNQPQHF,TGCAGTGCTACCTCGATTGGGGGCAATCAGCCCCAGCATTTT
-,-,TRBV6-5,TRBJ2-7,CASSYGTGDGSISYEQYF,TGTGCCAGCAGTTACGGGACGGGTGACGGGAGCATTTCCTACGAGCAGTACTTC
-,-,TRBV6-1,TRBJ1-1,CATQGNTEAFF,TGTGCCACGCAGGGAAACACTGAAGCTTTCTTT
many,TRBD2,TRBV27,TRBJ2-7,CASSTGGGRPYEQYF,TGTGCCAGCAGTACCGGGGGGGGGCGGCCTTACGAGCAGTACTTC
many,-,TRBV18,TRBJ2-1,CASSLVTGTSYNEQFF,TGTGCCAGCTCCCTGGTGACCGGGACTTCCTACAATGAGCAGTTCTTC
-,-,TRBV30,TRBJ2-7,CAWSVSGSSYEQYF,TGTGCCTGGAGTGTATCAGGAAGCTCCTACGAGCAGTACTTC
many,-,TRBV15,TRBJ2-7,CATSRVTGDSYEQYF,TGTGCCACCAGCAGAGTAACGGGAGATTCTTACGAGCAGTACTTC
-,-,TRBV12-5,TRBJ2-3,CASGLPGAGPQYF,TGTGCTAGTGGTTTGCCGGGGGCCGGACCGCAGTATTTT
few,-,TRBV3-1,TRBJ2-3,CASSQDASFSADTQYF,TGTGCCAGCAGCCAAGATGCTAGCTTTAGCGCAGATACGCAGTATTTT